This record covers a single TCR beta chain. Its antigen is not yet known. Base qualities are not at hand, and no much larger clone is one base apart. Every donor was a healthy Caucasian. The twin cohort consisted of three pairs of female monozygotic twins, all aged about 18 to 29 years. Peripheral blood mononuclear cells were the source from which RNA for the TCR libraries was isolated. These data originate in a study of identical twins (dated by TCRdb to about 2016). The study in broad terms: TCR alpha and beta repertoires from monozygotic twins, unrelated adults of various ages and cord blood were deep-sequenced to test whether fetal clonotypes persist. Replicate twin experiments were performed at different times using different library preparation protocols to rule out contamination. Study-wide findings and limitations: In monozygotic twins, recombination models systematically underestimated out-of-frame TCR alpha sharing, but the models matched the sharing seen between unrelated individuals. In beta out-of-frame sequences, excess twin sharing was weaker, because having fewer shared sequences lowered the signal-to-noise ratio. Fewer insertions were carried by abundant cord blood beta clonotypes, a similar but weaker trend appeared in young adult naive repertoires, and no such trend appeared in memory repertoires. Conclusions relied on cross-sectional statistical analysis, since the same donors could not be followed over many years. Compared with coincidental sharing between unrelated individuals, out-of-frame TCR alpha sequences shared between twins had an excess of sequences with low generation probability. Zero-insertion analyses could be partly confounded by invariant T cells such as MAIT and iNKT, although diverse VJ usage argued against such confounding for most clonotypes.

The library was generated by 5' RACE. Sequencing instrument: Illumina HiSeq 2000. Template switching introduced a universal primer binding site; the final cDNA contained a unique molecular identifier, enabling accurate counting of TCR cDNA molecules. First-strand cDNA for TCR alpha and beta chains was synthesized from specific primers in the conserved constant-segment region. To control for contamination, every cDNA library was double barcoded, receiving both a SMART-Mk sample barcode and Illumina barcodes. TruSeq adapter sequences along with Illumina sample barcodes were introduced in two successive PCR steps. Sequencing of the TCR alpha and beta cDNA libraries was done on the Illumina HiSeq platform using custom primers. On the study's bioinformatics: Raw reads were processed with MiGEC to extract unique molecular identifiers, and MiXCR was used to determine CDR3 positions. Recombination models were inferred per individual with the repgenHMM and IGoR tools using an EM algorithm. The tcR package in R was used for shared clonotype analysis, with sharing normalized by the product of cloneset sizes. To study raw recombination without the effects of thymic and clonal selection, out-of-frame nonproductive sequences were analyzed. Using fastp at Q25 and MiXCR, TCRdb reprocessed the public reads and kept productive beta chains. Entries that share a CDR3 protein sequence are merged under the most common genes and DNA. What appears here as the V and J calls and clone size reflects TCRdb's work, not the paper's. This sample gives about 730,000 distinct CDR3 sequences in total; around 21% of them show up just once. 4% to 4.5% of the sample is held by the ten biggest clonotypes.

The same sample was also studied in work on T cells expressing NK-cell markers. From that second study: Three sorted T-cell subsets (CD3+CD56+NKG2C+, CD3+CD56+NKG2C- and CD3+CD56-NKG2C+) from several donors had their TCR beta-chain repertoires profiled. Among the eight sequenced donors, only one was HCMV-seronegative, while the other seven were HCMV-seropositive. To restrict sorting to alphabetaTCR-expressing T cells, an anti-gammadeltaTCR antibody was added in several experiments. For more than 5 donors, the dominant CD3+CD56+NKG2C+ clonotypes were among the top 10 CD8+ clonotypes and accounted for about 1.0-7.0% of CD8+ T cells. Those dominant clonotypes were again the most abundant among CD3+CD56-NKG2C+ cells in a handful of donors, at about 25-60.1%. Whether the expanded NKG2C-expressing T cell clones were specific for HCMV antigens remained unclear. Randomly selected healthy volunteers, three men and five women, were used as the eight sequenced donors. HCMV-specific IgG was detected in serum with a commercial ELISA kit to determine HCMV serostatus. For more than 5 donors, unsorted PBMC were also used to sequence bulk peripheral blood T-cell repertoires. MIGEC handled demultiplexing of the reads and grouping by UMI, while MiTCR was used to assemble and quantify clonotypes. To exclude erroneous sequences, only TCR cDNA sequences supported by at least two reads were retained. The tcR package was used for downstream repertoire analysis, and clonotypes were matched across fractions by CDR3 nucleotide sequence plus V segment. VDJmatch was used to annotate antigen specificity against VDJdb, with one amino acid substitution allowed in CDR3.

The sequenced material came from PBMCs. The receptor comes from a woman aged 18-29 years in good health.

This receptor has the CDR3 CSAGTGLAADEQFF. In nucleotides, the sequence is TGCAGTGCGGGGACGGGACTAGCTGCCGATGAGCAGTTCTTC. The chain couples TRBV20-1 to TRBJ2-1, with 9 central nucleotides matching TRBD2. The CDR3, cysteine through phenylalanine, is 14 amino acids long. Kept here is only the CDR3 DNA, which spans 42 bases and is read in frame from base 1. Relative to germline, V is missing 6 bases and J is missing 8 bases, with 11 bases of the junction outside any gene match. CDR1 and CDR2 are drawn from the germline V gene (reference sequence): DFQATT, SNEGSKA.